This entry describes one T cell receptor (beta chain). The antigen remains undetermined. Clones were sequenced by immunoSEQ multiplex PCR, and TCRdb holds only the in-frame ones, with some missing. The sample shows hundreds of thousands of clones, roughly 89% of them seen only once. The data originate from a study of Ad26.COV2.S vaccination and SARS-CoV-2 variants. Study summary: Donor was one of the participants in the Ad26.COV2.S arm of the COV1001 trial. Study-level results: Measurements of TCR breadth and depth may have given underestimates of the total T cell responses.

Treatment noted: approximately 18 received Ad26.COV2.S at low or high dose, single or two shots; several received placebo; per-sample allocation not given. The samples were gathered on day 63 after the first injection of vaccine or placebo. The donor was a Boston adult aged 18-55 years. The sequences come from peripheral blood, collected in a trial of Ad26.COV2.S vaccine versus placebo. The receptor's source is a person aged 18-60 years who received the Ad26.COV2.S COVID-19 vaccine or a placebo.

For the CDR3, the DNA is TGTGCCAGCAGCCAAACGGCCGGGGGAACCGGGGAGCTGTTTTTT. Translating gives CASSQTAGGTGELFF. The rearrangement uses TRBV4-2 and TRBJ2-2; D perhaps matches TRBD2 (6 bases). CDR1 LGHNA and CDR2 YNFKEQ come from the germline V gene. With 2 bases removed from V and 5 bases from J, the gap between germline ends came to 12 bases. This CDR3 region has 15 residues.